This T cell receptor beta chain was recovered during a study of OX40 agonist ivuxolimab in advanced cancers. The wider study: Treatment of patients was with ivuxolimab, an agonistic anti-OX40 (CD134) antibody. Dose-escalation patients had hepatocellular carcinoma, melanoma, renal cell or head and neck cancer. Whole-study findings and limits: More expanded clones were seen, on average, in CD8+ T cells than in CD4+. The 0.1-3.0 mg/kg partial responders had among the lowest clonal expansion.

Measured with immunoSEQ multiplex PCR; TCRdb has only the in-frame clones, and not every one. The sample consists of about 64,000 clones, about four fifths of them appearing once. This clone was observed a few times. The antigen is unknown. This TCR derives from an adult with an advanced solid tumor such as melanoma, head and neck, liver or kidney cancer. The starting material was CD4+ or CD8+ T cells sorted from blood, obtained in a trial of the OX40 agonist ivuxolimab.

For the CDR3, the DNA is TGTGCCAGCAGCCAAGAATCACAAGCCGCTGAAGCTTTCTTT. Residues: CASSQESQAAEAFF. This rearrangement joins TRBV4-2 to TRBJ1-1; D uncertain. Trimming shortened V by 0 bases and J by 6 bases, and 11 bases separated the two germline ends. In germline, CDR1 is LGHNA, CDR2 YNFKEQ. The CDR3 runs 14 residues.